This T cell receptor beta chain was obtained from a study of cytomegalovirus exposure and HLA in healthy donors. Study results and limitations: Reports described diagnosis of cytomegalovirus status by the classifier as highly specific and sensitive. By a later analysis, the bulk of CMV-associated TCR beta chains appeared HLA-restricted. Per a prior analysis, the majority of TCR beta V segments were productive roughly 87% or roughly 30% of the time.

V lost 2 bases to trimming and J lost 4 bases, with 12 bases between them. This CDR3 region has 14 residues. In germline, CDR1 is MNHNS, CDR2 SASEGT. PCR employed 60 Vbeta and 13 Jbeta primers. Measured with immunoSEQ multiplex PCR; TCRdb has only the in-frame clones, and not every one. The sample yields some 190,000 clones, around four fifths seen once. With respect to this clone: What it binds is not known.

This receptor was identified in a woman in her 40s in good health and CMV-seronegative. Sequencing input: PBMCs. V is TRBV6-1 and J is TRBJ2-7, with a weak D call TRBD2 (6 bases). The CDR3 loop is CASSERGSGYEQYF. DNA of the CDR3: TGTGCCAGCAGTGAAAGGGGTAGCGGTTACGAGCAGTACTTC.